Below are 15 T cell receptor beta chains sequenced from a single sample in a study of T cell responses to AZD1222 COVID-19 vaccine. Sequencing was performed with immunoSEQ multiplex PCR; in TCRdb, only in-frame clones are kept and a portion is missing. The sample has about 120,000 clones, around 84% seen once; the top ten hold 17%. The source material was peripheral blood, sampled 28 days after the second AZD1222 dose. These receptors were collected from an adult who received the AZD1222 COVID-19 vaccine.

The J gene is TRBJ2-7, the V gene TRBV6-2 or TRBV6-3, with 7 bases matching TRBD1. This CDR3 is 15 amino acids long. V gave up 4 bases and J gave up 3 bases; unmatched junction bases: 9. Germline-derived CDR1 and CDR2 are MNHEY and SVGEGT. The CDR3 DNA reads TGTGCCAGCAGTTCAAGTTTGACAGGGTTCTACGAGCAGTACTTC. Encoded protein: CASSSSLTGFYEQYF.

The rearrangement joins TRBV6-5 to TRBJ1-2, with D unclear. V shed 0 bases and J shed 0 bases, with 8 bases lying between them. The length of the CDR3 is 15 residues. Germline values: CDR1 MNHEY, CDR2 SVGAGI. CDR3 in amino acids: CASSYSIDPNYGYTF. CDR3 bases: TGTGCCAGCAGTTACTCAATAGACCCTAACTATGGCTACACCTTC.

The V call is TRBV6-5, the J call TRBJ2-4; no clear D. Trimming took 6 bases from V and 5 from J, leaving 11 bases between them. The CDR3 spans 13 residues. Per germline, CDR1 MNHEY and CDR2 SVGAGI. The CDR3 here is CASRFDLENIQYF. The CDR3 DNA follows: TGTGCCAGCAGATTCGACTTGGAAAACATTCAGTACTTC.

This chain links TRBV3-1 (or the pseudogene TRBV3-2) with TRBJ2-5; TRBD2 matches at 11 bases. CDR1 LGHDT and CDR2 YNNKEL come from the germline V gene (reference sequence). This CDR3 region has 18 residues. J lost 5 bases, V lost 1 base, and 12 bases had no gene match. The CDR3 spells CASSQGDSGGARPETQYF. The CDR3 bases are TGTGCCAGCAGCCAAGGGGATAGCGGGGGGGCCCGTCCGGAGACCCAGTACTTC.

The chain joins TRBV30 to TRBJ2-3; 8 nucleotides align to TRBD2. The V and J ends lost 3 bases and 2 bases, in that order; junction bases with no gene match: 1. CDR1 and CDR2 (germline): GTSNPN, SVGIG (reference sequence). The CDR3 runs to 13 residues. The CDR3 nucleotides are TGTGCCTGGAGGACTAGCGCCACAGATACGCAGTATTTT. It specifies CAWRTSATDTQYF. Together with reference TRBV30 and TRBJ2-3, the CDR3 gives the full variable domain: SQTIHQWPATLVQPVGSPLSLECTVEGTSNPNLYWYRQAAGRGLQLLFYSVGIGQISSEVPQNLSASRPQDRQFILSSKKLLLSDSGFYLCAWRTSATDTQYFGPGTRLTVL.

The chain combines TRBV7-8 with TRBJ2-2, with D possibly TRBD1 on 5 matching bases. The CDR3 loop spans 15 amino acids. Trimming shortened V by 7 bases and J by 3 bases, and 15 bases separated the two germline ends. In germline, CDR1 is SGHVS, CDR2 FQNEAQ. CDR3 in amino acids: CASIPPRADTGELFF. DNA for the CDR3: TGTGCCAGCATTCCGCCCAGGGCAGACACCGGGGAGCTGTTTTTT.

This clone was seen just once. The V gene is TRBV7-2, the J gene TRBJ2-7, with 7 positions matching TRBD1. This CDR3 spans 13 amino acids. Germline CDR1 and CDR2: SGHTA and FQGNSA. Trimming at V came to 5 bases and at J to 2 bases, leaving 3 bases not matched to a gene. The CDR3 nucleotides are TGTGCCAGCAGCCCAGACAGGGCCTACGAGCAGTACTTC. The encoded protein is CASSPDRAYEQYF.

This chain uses TRBV19 with TRBJ1-2; unclear D gene. The CDR3 runs 14 residues. Between the trimmed V and J ends, which lost 4 bases and 6 bases, there was a span of 15 bases. CDR1 is LNHDA and CDR2 is SQIVND in the germline V gene (reference sequence). The CDR3 loop is CASSTSLFAHGYTF. The CDR3 coding sequence is TGTGCCAGTAGTACCTCCTTATTCGCCCATGGCTACACCTTC.

The chain joins TRBV5-4 to TRBJ2-3, with unresolved D. The length of the CDR3 is 10 residues. Germline V gene sequence: CDR1 SGHNT, CDR2 YYREEE (reference sequence). The CDR3 loop is CVQGTDTQYF. As DNA, the CDR3 is TGTGTCCAGGGCACAGATACGCAGTATTTT.

The chain links TRBV29-1 to TRBJ2-4, with 9 bases aligning to TRBD1. The CDR3 totals 15 residues. V was pared by 6 bases and J by 7 bases, with 13 bases of the junction left unmatched. Germline V gene data show CDR1 as SQVTM and CDR2 as ANQGSEA. CDR3 protein: CSVKKTGGMDNIQYF. The CDR3 nucleotides read TGCAGCGTAAAGAAAACAGGGGGCATGGATAACATTCAGTACTTC.

The genes are TRBV27 and TRBJ1-1; perhaps TRBD1 as D (5 bases). V was pared by 7 bases and J by 0 bases, with 9 bases between. Germline V gene data show CDR1 as MNHEY and CDR2 as SMNVEV (reference sequence). The CDR3 is 13 amino acids. CDR3 DNA sequence: TGTGCCAGCACCTCGACAGTGAACACTGAAGCTTTCTTT. This sequence encodes CASTSTVNTEAFF.

The rearrangement links TRBV7-2 to TRBJ1-5; 7 positions match TRBD1. V was clipped by 5 bases and J by 3 bases; unmatched bases: 4. From germline, CDR1 is SGHTA and CDR2 FQGNSA. This CDR3 is built from 14 residues. The DNA of the CDR3 is TGTGCCAGCAGCAATCAGGGGGACAATCAGCCCCAGCATTTT. It encodes CASSNQGDNQPQHF.

V usage is TRBV27 and J usage is TRBJ2-7; TRBD1 matches at 7 bases. V was pared by 4 bases and J by 4 bases, with 1 base of the junction left unmatched. Looked up from germline, CDR1 is MNHEY and CDR2 is SMNVEV (reference sequence). CDR3 length: 12 amino acids. The CDR3 spells CASSSRGYEQYF. The CDR3 DNA sequence: TGTGCCAGCAGTTCCAGGGGGTACGAGCAGTACTTC.

The genes are TRBV10-2 and TRBJ2-7, with 15 nucleotides matching TRBD2. This CDR3 is built from 15 residues. Germline CDR1 and CDR2: WSHSY and SAAADI. The ends lost 5 bases at V and 2 bases at J; junction bases unmatched: 1. This CDR3 reads CASSRTSGRAYEQYF. The CDR3 nucleotides are TGCGCCAGCAGTAGGACTAGCGGGAGGGCCTACGAGCAGTACTTC.

This clone was picked up one time. This chain joins TRBV2 and TRBJ2-3; no clear D. Trimming took off 5 bases at V and 7 bases at J, with 16 bases between the two ends. Germline V CDR1 and CDR2: SNHLY, FYNNEI. This CDR3 region has 14 residues. CDR3: CASSPEHQVNTQYF. The DNA of the CDR3 is TGTGCCAGCAGTCCTGAGCACCAAGTAAATACGCAGTATTTT.